The following is a T cell receptor (beta chain) sequence with its context. With 0 bases clipped from V and 5 bases from J, the junction kept 10 bases outside the gene matches. The length of the CDR3 is 17 residues. CDR1 is LGHNT and CDR2 is FRNRAP in the germline V gene. MiXCR, applied by TCRdb to the 5' RACE reads, yields one record per CDR3 protein. The sample has over 500,000 distinct CDR3 sequences, roughly 17% seen once. This sample is part of a study of T-cell memory formation after mild COVID-19. Sequenced sample: PBMCs or a T cell subset sorted from them (not recorded which). The chain recombines TRBV12-5 with TRBJ1-5, with 7 nucleotides matching TRBD1. The TCR comes from an adult woman who had mild COVID-19 (a few samples of this study predate the infection). Cell type and time point are not known. The CDR3 here is CASGLVLSGQVDQPQHF. The CDR3 DNA reads TGTGCTAGTGGTTTGGTACTTTCAGGACAGGTGGATCAGCCCCAGCATTTT.